Detailed here is one T cell receptor (beta chain). Its antigen is still unknown. Genomic DNA served as the source from which two-round multiplex PCR generated TCR beta CDR3 amplicons. Amplification in first-round PCR relied on primers specific to each TRBV and TRBJ gene. TCRdb processed the multiplex PCR reads anew with MiXCR; each CDR3 protein has one entry. The sample gives 50,000 to 75,000 distinct CDR3 sequences, approximately 26% of which show up once; around 6.8% is in the top ten. This specimen comes from a study of prognosis after radiotherapy for stage I lung cancer. Turning to the study itself: Medical inoperability was the status assigned to all non-small cell lung cancer patients.

Study outcomes and limitations: In patients who developed distant metastases, Shannon entropy measured after stereotactic body radiation therapy was lower, and baseline Shannon entropy was not associated with metastases.

Germline V CDR1 and CDR2: SNHLY, FYNNEI. This CDR3 has 14 residues. The V end was cut by 7 bases, the J end by 3 bases, with 16 bases between. The sequencing here drew on PBMCs, taken before or after stereotactic body radiation therapy (not recorded which). The TCR comes from a donor aged 50 or older with non-small cell lung cancer. The chain has TRBV2 and TRBJ2-7, with no clear D. The CDR3 DNA is TGTGCCAGCACCTCACCGGGCGGCAGCTACGAGCAGTACTTC. It encodes CASTSPGGSYEQYF.